This entry lists 21 T cell receptor beta chains sequenced from one sample in a study of CD4 T cells in relation to SARS-CoV-2 and coronaviruses. Unexposed donor CD4+ T cells date from about 2011-2019, before the COVID-19 pandemic. CD4+ T cells were isolated from the cells after more than nine days of culture. The data were produced by immunoSEQ multiplex PCR, yet TCRdb's version contains in-frame clones alone and is incomplete. The table lists approximately 18,000 clones, about 80% of them singletons. These receptors have no known antigen. What was sequenced was CD4+ T cells from PBMCs, cultured in vitro. The receptors shown here come from a human donor in good health.

This chain uses TRBV10-2 with TRBJ1-3; no firm D call. With 3 bases removed from V and 0 bases from J, the gap between germline ends came to 9 bases. Germline assignment: CDR1 WSHSY and CDR2 SAAADI. This CDR3 has 15 amino acids. The CDR3 protein is CASSEDAYSGNTIYF. DNA for the CDR3: TGCGCCAGCAGTGAAGACGCCTACTCTGGAAACACCATATATTTT.

This rearrangement joins TRBV29-1 to TRBJ1-1; D perhaps matches TRBD1 (6 bases). Germline CDR1 and CDR2: SQVTM and ANQGSEA. The V gene lost 7 bases and the J gene lost 11 bases, with 17 bases spanning the gap. The CDR3 is 11 residues long. The DNA for the CDR3 is TGCAGCGGGGAAGGGGGAATGGGGGCTTTCTTT. Protein product: CSGEGGMGAFF.

The chain uses TRBV12-2 and TRBJ2-1; the DNA was not compared with TRBD2, the D call given in the table. TRBV12-2 corresponds to a pseudogene. This CDR3 has 9 residues. For the CDR3, the DNA is TGTGCAAGGGGGGGTGAGCAGTTCTTC. Translated: CARGGEQFF.

V gene TRBV7-2 combines with J gene TRBJ2-7; perhaps TRBD2 as D (6 bases). Trimming removed 5 bases from V and 2 bases from J, with 13 bases in between. CDR3 length: 14 residues. CDR1 is SGHTA, CDR2 FQGNSA, per germline. The CDR3 bases are TGTGCCAGCAGCCTGCTAGCGTGGACCTACGAGCAGTACTTC. It specifies CASSLLAWTYEQYF. The variable domain in full, with the rest retrieved from reference TRBV7-2 and TRBJ2-7, is GAGVSQSPSNKVTEKGKDVELRCDPISGHTALYWYRQSLGQGLEFLIYFQGNSAPDKSGLPSDRFSAERTGGSVSTLTIQRTQQEDSAVYLCASSLLAWTYEQYFGPGTRLTVT.

The gene calls are TRBV4-2 and TRBJ2-5; TRBD1 agrees at 9 bases. Germline CDR1 reads LGHNA; CDR2 reads YNFKEQ. CDR3 length: 15 amino acids. V trimming: 3 bases; J trimming: 5 bases; junction bases outside the gene matches: 7. This chain's CDR3 is CASSHPQGAGETQYF. CDR3 DNA: TGTGCCAGCAGCCACCCACAGGGGGCGGGTGAGACCCAGTACTTC.

This chain uses TRBV9 with TRBJ1-2; 7 bases map to TRBD1. CDR3 length: 13 amino acids. Trimming cost V 3 bases and J 7 bases; bases outside gene matches: 6. Germline V lookup: CDR1 SGDLS, CDR2 YYNGEE. The CDR3 loop is CASSAGNRGGYTF. DNA for the CDR3: TGTGCCAGCAGCGCTGGGAACAGGGGTGGCTACACCTTC.

The chain employs TRBV6-6 and TRBJ2-3; possibly TRBD2 for D (5 bases). The germline V gene has CDR1 MNHNY and CDR2 SVGAGI (reference sequence). The CDR3 runs 14 residues. V shed 2 bases and J shed 5 bases, with 11 bases lying between them. The CDR3 protein is CASSYTDSLDTQYF. The DNA for the CDR3 is TGTGCCAGCAGTTACACGGACTCCCTAGATACGCAGTATTTT.

This chain uses TRBV4-2 with TRBJ2-1; 7 bases agree with TRBD1. Germline V gives CDR1 LGHNA, CDR2 YNFKEQ. The CDR3 runs to 14 residues. V shed 4 bases and J 7 bases; nucleotides not matched to a gene: 7. The CDR3 coding sequence is TGTGCCAGCAGCCTCAAGACAGGGACAAATGAGCAGTTCTTC. Translation gives CASSLKTGTNEQFF.

The V gene is TRBV19, the J gene TRBJ2-1; 8 nucleotides align to TRBD2. CDR1 is LNHDA and CDR2 is SQIVND in the germline V gene (reference sequence). The CDR3 totals 15 residues. With V trimmed by 0 bases and J by 8 bases, 6 bases remained unmatched. CDR3 bases: TGTGCCAGTAGTATAGAGGCGGGAGGTCGGCATGAGCAGTTCTTC. This codes for CASSIEAGGRHEQFF.

The V call is TRBV9, the J call TRBJ1-1; D gene ambiguous. Trimming took 2 bases from V and 0 from J, leaving 8 bases between them. The CDR3 has 14 residues. Germline assignment: CDR1 SGDLS and CDR2 YYNGEE. This chain's CDR3 is CASSVGSLNTEAFF. CDR3 nucleotides: TGTGCCAGCAGCGTTGGCAGCTTGAACACTGAAGCTTTCTTT.

The V and J genes are TRBV9 and TRBJ2-5; TRBD1 agrees at 8 bases. The CDR3 sequence is 15 residues long. V shed 2 bases and J 5 bases; nucleotides not matched to a gene: 8. Germline loops: CDR1 SGDLS, CDR2 YYNGEE. The CDR3 sequence is CASSVDGQGSETQYF. The CDR3 DNA reads TGTGCCAGCAGCGTGGACGGACAGGGATCGGAGACCCAGTACTTC. The whole variable domain, filled in from reference TRBV9 and TRBJ2-5, reads DSGVTQTPKHLITATGQRVTLRCSPRSGDLSVYWYQQSLDQGLQFLIQYYNGEERAKGNILERFSAQQFPDLHSELNLSSLELGDSALYFCASSVDGQGSETQYFGPGTRLLVL.

This chain connects TRBV12-5 to TRBJ1-1, with unresolved D. Germline lookup yields CDR1 LGHNT and CDR2 FRNRAP. V was trimmed by 4 bases and J by 6 bases, leaving 12 bases between them. This CDR3 is 13 amino acids long. Written as DNA, the CDR3 is TGTGCTAGTGGTTCAGTCGGCCGGGCTGAAGCTTTCTTT. This gives the protein CASGSVGRAEAFF.

This clone was seen only a few times. The J gene is TRBJ2-3, the V gene TRBV19; TRBD2 aligns across 9 bases. CDR3 size: 14 residues. The V gene's germline CDR1 is LNHDA and CDR2 SQIVND (reference sequence). V shed 7 bases and J 3 bases; nucleotides not matched to a gene: 5. The CDR3 coding sequence is TGTGCCAGTACCATGACTAGCGGAACAGATACGCAGTATTTT. Translated, it gives CASTMTSGTDTQYF.

There are a few counts of this clone. This CDR3 reads CASSNQGAPAGELFF. The CDR3 coding sequence is TGTGCCAGTAGTAACCAGGGGGCACCCGCTGGAGAGCTGTTTTTT. J is TRBJ2-2 and V is TRBV19; 8 positions match TRBD1. This CDR3 spans 15 amino acids. V gave up 4 bases and J gave up 11 bases; unmatched junction bases: 12. Germline V gene sequence: CDR1 LNHDA, CDR2 SQIVND (reference sequence).

The J gene is TRBJ1-2, the V gene TRBV5-6; the D gene is possibly TRBD1 (5 bases). V was trimmed by 2 bases and J by 7 bases, leaving 12 bases between them. The CDR3 is 13 amino acids. Germline CDR1 is SGHDT and CDR2 is YYEEEE. The CDR3, as DNA: TGTGCCAGCAGCTTCCAGGGTCAGGGTGGCTACACCTTC. The encoded protein is CASSFQGQGGYTF.

The chain recombines TRBV11-2 with TRBJ2-1; no clear D gene. Germline V gene data show CDR1 as SGHAT and CDR2 as FQNNGV. Trimming cost V 2 bases and J 6 bases, with 8 bases left between them. This CDR3 has 13 amino acids. CDR3 DNA: TGTGCCAGCAGCTTACGAGCACCCAATGAGCAGTTCTTC. Translation gives CASSLRAPNEQFF.

This clone was recorded once. The gene calls are TRBV3-1 (or the pseudogene TRBV3-2) and TRBJ2-7; D remains unclear. V dropped 1 base and J dropped 0 bases, with 13 bases sitting between them. The CDR3 extends over 16 amino acids. CDR1 and CDR2 (germline): LGHDT, YNNKEL (reference sequence). The chain's CDR3 is CASSQVWRPSSYEQYF. The CDR3 DNA follows: TGTGCCAGCAGCCAAGTGTGGCGGCCAAGCTCCTACGAGCAGTACTTC.

V gene TRBV7-2 combines with J gene TRBJ1-2; TRBD1 aligns across 7 bases. CDR1 is SGHTA, CDR2 FQGNSA, per germline. With V trimmed by 1 base and J by 5 bases, 19 bases remained unmatched. The CDR3 length is 19 residues. CDR3 bases: TGTGCCAGCAGCTTAGGGTCAGGGGGAGGGGGCTACTTCTCTTATGGCTACACCTTC. It encodes CASSLGSGGGGYFSYGYTF.

The chain has TRBV3-1 (or the pseudogene TRBV3-2) and TRBJ2-6; D remains ambiguous. This CDR3 has 16 residues. Trimming stripped 2 bases from V and 0 bases from J, with 8 bases between. CDR1 is LGHDT and CDR2 is YNNKEL in the germline V gene (reference sequence). The DNA for the CDR3 is TGTGCCAGCAGCCAATTATATCGCTCTGGGGCCAACGTCCTGACTTTC. It translates to CASSQLYRSGANVLTF.

The rearrangement links TRBV6-2 or TRBV6-3 to TRBJ2-5, with 11 bases matching TRBD1. Germline-derived CDR1 and CDR2 are MNHEY and SVGEGT. The V segment lost 5 bases and the J segment 0 bases; nucleotides outside the gene matches: 5. This CDR3 is built from 16 residues. The CDR3 reads CASSNRDRGYQETQYF. The CDR3 DNA follows: TGTGCCAGCAGTAACCGGGACAGGGGGTACCAAGAGACCCAGTACTTC.

The chain employs TRBV7-2 and TRBJ2-1, with 10 positions matching TRBD2. Trimming removed 5 bases from V and 8 bases from J; junction bases left unmatched: 9. Germline values: CDR1 SGHTA, CDR2 FQGNSA. This CDR3 spans 15 amino acids. The CDR3 DNA sequence: TGTGCCAGCAGCCTAAGCGGGGGGGCCTGGGATGAGCAGTTCTTC. Amino acid sequence: CASSLSGGAWDEQFF.